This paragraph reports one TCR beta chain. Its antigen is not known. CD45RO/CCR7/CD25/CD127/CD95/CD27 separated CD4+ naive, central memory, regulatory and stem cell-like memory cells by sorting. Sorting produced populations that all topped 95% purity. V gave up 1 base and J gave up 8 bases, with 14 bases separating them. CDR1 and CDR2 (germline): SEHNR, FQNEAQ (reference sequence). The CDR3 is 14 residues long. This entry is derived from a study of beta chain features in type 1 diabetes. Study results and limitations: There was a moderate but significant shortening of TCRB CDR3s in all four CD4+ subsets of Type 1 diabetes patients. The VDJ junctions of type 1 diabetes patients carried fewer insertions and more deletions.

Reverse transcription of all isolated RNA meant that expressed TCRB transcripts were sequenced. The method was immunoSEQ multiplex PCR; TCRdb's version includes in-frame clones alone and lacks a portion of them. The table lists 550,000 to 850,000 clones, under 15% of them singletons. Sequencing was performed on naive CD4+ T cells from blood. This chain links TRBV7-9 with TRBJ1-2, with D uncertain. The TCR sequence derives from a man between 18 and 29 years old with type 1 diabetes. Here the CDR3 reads CASSLDRTGWGYTF. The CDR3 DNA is TGTGCCAGCAGCTTAGACCGGACCGGGTGGGGCTACACCTTC.